Following are 25 T cell receptor beta chains from one sample sequenced in a study of shared clonotypes between healthy human individuals. Naive CD8 populations comprised CD45RO-negative cells positively selected for CCR7, excluding terminally differentiated effector memory CD45RA+ cells. Repertoires were generated with immunoSEQ multiplex PCR, while TCRdb's copy carries only in-frame clones and drops some. The data contain some 1,900,000 clones, just under 95% of them singletons. Source material: naive CD8+ T cells sorted from blood. The receptors were sampled from a man between 18 and 35 years old in good health.

About this clone itself: This may stem from a read error, because a much larger clone lies one nucleotide away. Distinct nucleotide sequences in the sample also encode this CDR3. The V and J genes are TRBV9 and TRBJ1-1, with D possibly matching TRBD1 (5 bases). V was clipped by 0 bases and J by 3 bases, with 6 bases between them. The CDR3 spans 13 residues. The germline V gene has CDR1 SGDLS and CDR2 YYNGEE. CDR3 sequence (DNA): TGTGCCAGCAGCGTAGTGGGGGACACTGAAGCTTTCTTT. It yields the protein CASSVVGDTEAFF.

The chain is built from TRBV6-6 and TRBJ2-3; D remains ambiguous. The CDR3 covers 15 residues. Germline CDR1 MNHNY, CDR2 SVGAGI (reference sequence). V lost 4 bases, J lost 0 bases, and 11 bases lay in between. CDR3 coding DNA: TGTGCCAGCAGTTTCCCCGAGGCTAGCACAGATACGCAGTATTTT. Residues: CASSFPEASTDTQYF.

The sample holds one count of this clone. This chain links TRBV5-6 with TRBJ1-6; 10 bases match TRBD1. V lost 3 bases to trimming and J lost 10 bases; unmatched junction nucleotides: 4. Germline CDR1 and CDR2: SGHDT and YYEEEE. The CDR3 consists of 14 residues. CDR3 in amino acids: CASSSGTGVSPLHF. Here the CDR3 DNA reads TGTGCCAGCAGCTCCGGGACAGGGGTCTCACCCCTCCACTTT.

As for this clone: The sample has other DNA sequences that encode this CDR3 too. The gene calls are TRBV9 and TRBJ2-7; unclear D gene. Germline-derived CDR1 and CDR2 are SGDLS and YYNGEE. The CDR3 totals 12 residues. Trimming took 2 bases from V and 7 from J, leaving 10 bases between them. The CDR3 DNA is TGTGCCAGCAGCGTGGCGATGGGGGAGCAGTACTTC. This codes for CASSVAMGEQYF.

The chain joins TRBV7-9 to TRBJ2-3; D not certain. CDR1 is SEHNR and CDR2 is FQNEAQ in the germline V gene (reference sequence). The CDR3 consists of 16 residues. V was shortened by 0 bases and J by 4 bases, with 14 bases between the two germline ends. The CDR3 spells CASSLASGQDPDTQYF. The CDR3 DNA reads as TGTGCCAGCAGCTTAGCCTCAGGCCAGGACCCAGATACGCAGTATTTT.

This chain connects TRBV5-5 to TRBJ2-7, with TRBD1 identical over 7 bases. Losses at the gene ends were 0 bases for V and 3 bases for J; bases not matched to a gene: 3. Germline CDR1 is SGHKS and CDR2 is YYEKEE (reference sequence). The CDR3 extends over 14 amino acids. CDR3 protein: CASSLAQGFYEQYF. The CDR3 DNA sequence: TGTGCCAGCAGCTTGGCACAGGGGTTCTACGAGCAGTACTTC.

The V and J genes are TRBV27 and TRBJ2-7, with TRBD2 identical over 11 bases. CDR3 length equals 14 residues. The V segment lost 6 bases and the J segment 4 bases; nucleotides outside the gene matches: 5. Germline loops: CDR1 MNHEY, CDR2 SMNVEV (reference sequence). CDR3 nucleotide sequence: TGTGCCAGCAGCATAGCGGGAGGGCCGTACGAGCAGTACTTC. Residues: CASSIAGGPYEQYF.

The chain couples TRBV27 to TRBJ2-1, with 12 bases fitting TRBD2. The CDR3 has 16 residues. The germline V gene encodes CDR1 MNHEY and CDR2 SMNVEV (reference sequence). With 5 bases clipped from V and 9 bases from J, the junction kept 11 bases outside the gene matches. The CDR3 is CASSSPSGGAFGEQFF. In DNA form, the CDR3 reads TGTGCCAGCAGTAGCCCTAGCGGGGGGGCGTTCGGTGAGCAGTTCTTC.

As regards this clone: Other DNA sequences within the sample encode an identical CDR3. V usage is TRBV6-5 and J usage is TRBJ2-3, with TRBD2 matching 10 bases. The CDR3 is 15 residues long. After removal of 3 bases from V and 1 base from J, the junction contained 1 base not matched to a gene. In germline, CDR1 is MNHEY, CDR2 SVGAGI. In DNA form, the CDR3 reads TGTGCCAGCAGTTATACTAGCGGGGGCACAGATACGCAGTATTTT. Residues: CASSYTSGGTDTQYF.

This chain's CDR3 is CASNSGVTEAFF. The CDR3 nucleotides read TGTGCCAGTAATTCAGGGGTCACTGAAGCTTTCTTT. The genes are TRBV19 and TRBJ1-1; a weak D match, TRBD1 (6 bases). Germline values: CDR1 LNHDA, CDR2 SQIVND (reference sequence). With 7 bases removed from V and 4 bases from J, the gap between germline ends came to 10 bases. The CDR3 is 12 residues long. Full variable domain (missing parts from reference TRBV19 and TRBJ1-1): DGGITQSPKYLFRKEGQNVTLSCEQNLNHDAMYWYRQDPGQGLRLIYYSQIVNDFQKGDIAEGYSVSREKKESFPLTVTSAQKNPTAFYLCASNSGVTEAFFGQGTRLTVV.

This clone has just one count. This chain uses TRBV7-8 with TRBJ2-3; D is perhaps TRBD1 or TRBD2 (5 bases each). V was shortened by 5 bases and J by 1 base, with 13 bases between the two germline ends. CDR1 is SGHVS, CDR2 FQNEAQ, per germline. This CDR3 spans 15 amino acids. CDR3 nucleotides: TGTGCCAGCAGCCCCCTCGGGGCGGGCACAGATACGCAGTATTTT. Amino acid sequence: CASSPLGAGTDTQYF.

V usage is TRBV5-6 and J usage is TRBJ2-3, with D tentatively TRBD1 or TRBD2 (5 bases each). CDR1 and CDR2 from the germline V gene are SGHDT and YYEEEE. V was clipped by 6 bases and J by 2 bases, with 19 bases between them. The CDR3 length is 16 residues. The CDR3 here is CASTSDRRGATDTQYF. CDR3 DNA sequence: TGTGCCAGCACCTCGGACCGTAGAGGGGCCACAGATACGCAGTATTTT.

CDR3 sequence reads: CASSPDRGYYGYTF. As DNA, the CDR3 is TGTGCCAGCAGTCCAGACAGGGGATACTATGGCTACACCTTC. The chain carries TRBV28 and TRBJ1-2; TRBD1 matches at 8 bases. V gave up 5 bases and J gave up 3 bases; unmatched junction bases: 5. The length of the CDR3 is 14 residues. Germline CDR1 and CDR2: MDHEN and SYDVKM.

V and J are TRBV5-6 and TRBJ2-2, with 10 bases identical to TRBD1. The germline gives CDR1 SGHDT, CDR2 YYEEEE. With V trimmed by 3 bases and J by 4 bases, 3 bases remained unmatched. This CDR3 has 15 amino acids. The CDR3 region is CASSYWTGGTGELFF. In nucleotides, the CDR3 is TGTGCCAGCAGCTATTGGACAGGGGGCACCGGGGAGCTGTTTTTT.

The chain combines TRBV27 with TRBJ1-1, with 7 positions matching TRBD1. J gave up 8 bases and V 8 bases, and 8 bases lay outside the gene matches. CDR3 size: 12 residues. The germline V gene encodes CDR1 MNHEY and CDR2 SMNVEV (reference sequence). CDR3 DNA: TGTGCCAGCGAGGGGGCCGGGGGGGAAGCTTTCTTT. It specifies CASEGAGGEAFF.

This CDR3 reads CASSYTPGGGPNTGELFF. DNA of the CDR3: TGTGCCAGCAGCTACACCCCGGGCGGGGGGCCAAACACCGGGGAGCTGTTTTTT. The chain couples TRBV7-9 to TRBJ2-2, with 8 bases lining up with TRBD2. The CDR3 extends over 18 amino acids. V dropped 4 bases and J dropped 2; count of bases not matched to a gene: 12. The germline CDR1 and CDR2 sequences are SEHNR and FQNEAQ (reference sequence).

CDR3 DNA: TGTGCCAGCAGTGACCTTAGCGGGGGGCCGTATTCCTACGAGCAGTACTTC. It codes for CASSDLSGGPYSYEQYF. The V and J genes are TRBV6-4 and TRBJ2-7; the match to TRBD2 covers 10 bases. The CDR3 runs 17 residues. Germline V gene sequence: CDR1 MRHNA, CDR2 SNTAGT. V lost 2 bases to trimming and J lost 1 base; unmatched junction nucleotides: 8.

The gene calls are TRBV9 and TRBJ1-2, with 10 bases aligning to TRBD1. Germline loops: CDR1 SGDLS, CDR2 YYNGEE. CDR3 length: 14 amino acids. V shed 3 bases and J 7 bases; nucleotides not matched to a gene: 6. CDR3 region: CASSETGTGAGYTF. The CDR3 DNA sequence: TGTGCCAGCAGCGAGACCGGGACAGGGGCTGGCTACACCTTC.

This clone came up once. This chain uses TRBV4-1 with TRBJ1-1; D unclear. CDR1 and CDR2 (germline): MGHRA, YSYEKL. The CDR3 totals 15 residues. V was trimmed by 4 bases and J by 1 base, leaving 13 bases between them. The CDR3 loop reads CASSLLYSGNTEAFF. CDR3 coding DNA: TGCGCCAGCAGCCTTCTCTACTCGGGGAACACTGAAGCTTTCTTT.

The rearrangement uses TRBV7-2 and TRBJ1-1; 9 bases are a match to TRBD1. With V trimmed by 5 bases and J by 10 bases, 11 bases remained unmatched. Germline CDR1 and CDR2: SGHTA and FQGNSA. The CDR3 is made up of 14 amino acids. CDR3 in amino acids: CASSDGTGRVRAFF. The CDR3 bases are TGTGCCAGCAGCGACGGGACAGGGAGGGTTCGAGCTTTCTTT.

V usage is TRBV9 and J usage is TRBJ2-7, with TRBD1 as a possible D gene (6 bases). Looked up from germline, CDR1 is SGDLS and CDR2 is YYNGEE. The CDR3 extends over 14 amino acids. Trimming took 3 bases from V and 4 from J, leaving 14 bases between them. This CDR3 reads CASSERQEEYEQYF. CDR3 DNA: TGTGCCAGCAGCGAGAGACAGGAGGAATACGAGCAGTACTTC.

The genes are TRBV6-4 and TRBJ2-7; 7 bases are shared with TRBD1. Germline V gene lookup returns CDR1 MRHNA and CDR2 SNTAGT. The CDR3 length is 13 residues. CDR3 residues: CAPDRRPFYEQYF. The CDR3 DNA sequence: TGTGCTCCGGACAGGAGGCCTTTCTACGAGCAGTACTTC.

This clone is a singleton in its sample. This chain connects TRBV11-2 to TRBJ2-5, with 8 bases that match TRBD2. Germline lookup yields CDR1 SGHAT and CDR2 FQNNGV. V was pared by 6 bases and J by 1 base, with 1 base of the junction left unmatched. The CDR3 consists of 13 residues. CDR3 region: CASRLAGQETQYF. In DNA, the CDR3 is TGTGCCAGCAGGCTAGCGGGCCAAGAGACCCAGTACTTC.

This clone is a singleton in its sample. The chain recombines TRBV4-1 with TRBJ1-2, with D hard to call. The V end lost 2 bases, the J end lost 8 bases, and 12 bases lay between the germline ends. Looked up from germline, CDR1 is MGHRA and CDR2 is YSYEKL. The CDR3 totals 13 residues. The CDR3 protein is CASSQRGGFGYTF. In DNA form, the CDR3 reads TGCGCCAGCAGCCAAAGAGGAGGGTTCGGCTACACCTTC.

This clone has a single count. The V and J genes are TRBV5-8 and TRBJ1-2; D may be TRBD1 (6 bases). The V and J ends lost 8 bases and 3 bases respectively, with 20 bases between them. The V gene's germline CDR1 is SGHTS and CDR2 YDEGEE. CDR3 length: 15 amino acids. The CDR3 DNA sequence: TGTGCCAGTGGGGGTCGAACAGGGTTTGACTATGGCTACACCTTC. Translation: CASGGRTGFDYGYTF.